A single sample gave rise to the 19 T cell receptor beta chains below, sequenced in a study of cytomegalovirus exposure and HLA in healthy donors. The PCR ran on 60 Vbeta and 13 Jbeta primers. TCRdb's copy holds only in-frame clones and misses some; the assay was immunoSEQ multiplex PCR. Its table records about 130,000 clones. Material for sequencing was PBMCs. The receptors originated from a man younger than 35 in good health and CMV-seronegative.

The J gene is TRBJ1-2, the V gene TRBV7-2; D gene ambiguous. Per germline, CDR1 SGHTA and CDR2 FQGNSA. V lost 0 bases and J 2 bases, leaving 10 bases between the germline ends. The CDR3 contains 15 residues. The CDR3 DNA sequence: TGTGCCAGCAGCTTAGCGCTGACGGGGAACTATGGCTACACCTTC. It translates to CASSLALTGNYGYTF.

The V call is TRBV6-1, the J call TRBJ1-1; possibly TRBD1 for D (5 bases). The length of the CDR3 is 14 residues. Germline V gives CDR1 MNHNS, CDR2 SASEGT. The V end was cut by 3 bases, the J end by 1 base, with 9 bases between. The CDR3 loop reads CASSEPGKNTEAFF. The CDR3 bases are TGTGCCAGCAGTGAGCCAGGGAAGAACACTGAAGCTTTCTTT.

The chain combines TRBV20-1 with TRBJ2-7; D ambiguous. Germline lookup yields CDR1 DFQATT and CDR2 SNEGSKA (reference sequence). With 3 bases removed from V and 3 bases from J, the gap between germline ends came to 6 bases. The CDR3 runs 11 residues. CDR3 sequence (DNA): TGCAGTGCTAGTAAGAGCTACGAGCAGTACTTC. Translating gives CSASKSYEQYF.

This chain joins TRBV25-1 and TRBJ1-1, with a possible D match to TRBD1 (5 bases). The germline gives CDR1 MGHDK, CDR2 SYGVNS. Trimming removed 3 bases at V and 0 bases at J, with 11 bases between. The CDR3 loop spans 15 amino acids. CDR3 in DNA: TGTGCCAGCAGTGATCCTAGGGGAATGAACACTGAAGCTTTCTTT. Translation gives CASSDPRGMNTEAFF. Full variable domain (outside the CDR3, taken from reference TRBV25-1 and TRBJ1-1): EADIYQTPRYLVIGTGKKITLECSQTMGHDKMYWYQQDPGMELHLIHYSYGVNSTEKGDLSSESTVSRIRTEHFPLTLESARPSHTSQYLCASSDPRGMNTEAFFGQGTRLTVV.

The chain combines TRBV5-1 with TRBJ1-5; the D gene is possibly TRBD1 (6 bases). CDR3 size: 15 residues. V lost 1 base and J 3 bases, leaving 11 bases between the germline ends. Germline-derived CDR1 and CDR2 are SGHRS and YFSETQ. For the CDR3, the DNA is TGCGCCAGCAGCTTGACAGGGTCATCCAATCAGCCCCAGCATTTT. It codes for CASSLTGSSNQPQHF.

The gene calls are TRBV6-1 and TRBJ1-2; the match to TRBD1 covers 7 bases. The germline CDR1 and CDR2 sequences are MNHNS and SASEGT. V lost 3 bases to trimming and J lost 3 bases; unmatched junction nucleotides: 1. The CDR3 is made up of 13 amino acids. The CDR3 DNA reads TGTGCCAGCAGTGAGGGACAGTACTATGGCTACACCTTC. It translates to CASSEGQYYGYTF.

V and J are TRBV6-1 and TRBJ2-7; the D gene is possibly TRBD1 (6 bases). V lost 4 bases and J 3 bases, leaving 7 bases between the germline ends. Looked up from germline, CDR1 is MNHNS and CDR2 is SASEGT. This CDR3 is 12 amino acids long. For the CDR3, the DNA is TGTGCCAGCAGTGGCAGGGGCTACGAGCAGTACTTC. As protein: CASSGRGYEQYF.

The chain is built from TRBV5-1 and TRBJ1-2; D perhaps matches TRBD1 (6 bases). CDR3 size: 13 residues. The germline CDR1 and CDR2 sequences are SGHRS and YFSETQ. V dropped 7 bases and J dropped 5 bases, with 15 bases sitting between them. The DNA of the CDR3 is TGCGCCAGCTCGCCAGGGGTCGGGTATGGCTACACCTTC. This encodes CASSPGVGYGYTF.

The chain's CDR3 is CASSYPPGHEQYF. The CDR3 DNA reads as TGTGCCAGCAGTTACCCTCCAGGCCACGAGCAGTACTTC. The rearrangement uses TRBV6-5 and TRBJ2-5; D is undetermined. The J call may be in error: the DNA end matches TRBJ2-7 better. From germline, CDR1 is MNHEY and CDR2 SVGAGI. The CDR3 covers 13 residues.

The genes are TRBV4-1 and TRBJ2-1; D possibly corresponds to TRBD2 (6 bases). Germline V gene sequence: CDR1 MGHRA, CDR2 YSYEKL. The germline V and J ends were trimmed by 1 base and 4 bases, with 20 bases remaining between them. The CDR3 extends over 18 amino acids. This CDR3 is CASSQGGFSGGAYNEQFF. The CDR3 DNA reads TGCGCCAGCAGCCAAGGGGGATTTAGCGGAGGGGCGTACAATGAGCAGTTCTTC.

The chain links TRBV19 to TRBJ1-3; no definite D call. The CDR3 extends over 13 amino acids. Per the germline V gene, CDR1 is LNHDA and CDR2 is SQIVND (reference sequence). With 5 bases removed from V and 8 bases from J, the gap between germline ends came to 13 bases. The CDR3 loop reads CASSSRAYDTIYF. The CDR3 DNA follows: TGTGCCAGTAGTTCGAGGGCCTACGACACCATATATTTT. Full variable domain (remainder filled in from reference TRBV19 and TRBJ1-3): DGGITQSPKYLFRKEGQNVTLSCEQNLNHDAMYWYRQDPGQGLRLIYYSQIVNDFQKGDIAEGYSVSREKKESFPLTVTSAQKNPTAFYLCASSSRAYDTIYFGEGSWLTVV.

This chain joins TRBV7-8 and TRBJ1-2, with TRBD1 identical over 7 bases. Germline CDR1 and CDR2: SGHVS and FQNEAQ. The CDR3 contains 16 residues. The junction had 11 bases not matched to a gene; V was cut back by 4 bases and J by 3 bases. CDR3 nucleotide sequence: TGTGCCAGCAGCTCCTCCAGGGGGGTTCGGGACTATGGCTACACCTTC. It encodes CASSSSRGVRDYGYTF.

The rearrangement joins TRBV5-1 to TRBJ2-6; D is unresolved. This CDR3 has 17 amino acids. Per the germline V gene, CDR1 is SGHRS and CDR2 is YFSETQ. The V end lost 2 bases, the J end lost 0 bases, and 12 bases lay between the germline ends. Written as DNA, the CDR3 is TGCGCCAGCAGCTTATGGTGGGCTCCCTCTGGGGCCAACGTCCTGACTTTC. This gives the protein CASSLWWAPSGANVLTF.

The chain links TRBV18 to TRBJ1-1; a weak D match, TRBD1 (6 bases). The CDR3 runs to 15 residues. V shed 2 bases and J shed 0 bases, with 10 bases lying between them. Germline CDR1 reads KGHSH; CDR2 reads LQKENI. CDR3 in amino acids: CASSPNTGMNTEAFF. In DNA, the CDR3 is TGTGCCAGCTCACCAAATACAGGGATGAACACTGAAGCTTTCTTT.

The chain has TRBV29-1 and TRBJ2-7, with 8 bases identical to TRBD2. CDR3 length: 11 residues. After removal of 7 bases from V and 5 bases from J, the junction contained 4 bases not matched to a gene. The V gene's germline CDR1 is SQVTM and CDR2 ANQGSEA. The CDR3 reads CSARGGDEQYF. In nucleotides, the CDR3 is TGCAGCGCCCGGGGGGGCGACGAGCAGTACTTC.

The rearrangement links TRBV25-1 to TRBJ1-2; a possible D gene is TRBD1 (6 bases). V was cut by 3 bases and J by 8 bases, with 16 bases left in between. The CDR3 spans 14 residues. The germline gives CDR1 MGHDK, CDR2 SYGVNS. In nucleotides, the CDR3 is TGTGCCAGCAGTGATCAGGGGCAGTCGCGAGGCTACACCTTC. Its protein product is CASSDQGQSRGYTF.

The chain uses TRBV5-1 and TRBJ2-2; 8 bases fit TRBD2. Per the germline V gene, CDR1 is SGHRS and CDR2 is YFSETQ. The CDR3 is 17 residues long. With 0 bases clipped from V and 1 base from J, the junction kept 5 bases outside the gene matches. In DNA, the CDR3 is TGCGCCAGCAGCTTGGACGTACGGGGGGGGAACACCGGGGAGCTGTTTTTT. The encoded protein is CASSLDVRGGNTGELFF.

The V call is TRBV7-9, the J call TRBJ1-3; D is uncertain. The V end lost 10 bases, the J end lost 7 bases, and 23 bases lay between the germline ends. The germline V gene encodes CDR1 SEHNR and CDR2 FQNEAQ (reference sequence). The CDR3 extends over 15 amino acids. The CDR3 region has the DNA TGTGCCACCAAAGCCCTCAATTCGATCGCGAACACCATATATTTT. Encoded protein: CATKALNSIANTIYF.

V and J are TRBV9 and TRBJ2-2, with TRBD2 matching over 12 bases. The CDR3 runs to 18 residues. Losses at the gene ends were 4 bases for V and 6 bases for J; bases not matched to a gene: 13. Germline assignment: CDR1 SGDLS and CDR2 YYNGEE. The CDR3 coding sequence is TGTGCCAGCAGCCCGGCGGCTAGCGGGAGGGACAGGGCCGGGGAGCTGTTTTTT. Protein: CASSPAASGRDRAGELFF.